This TCR beta chain is drawn from a study of blood T cell repertoires in COVID-19. Study details: Nucleic acid was either cDNA or gDNA, and it came from T cells, B-cell-depleted T cells, or PBMCs.

The data were produced by immunoSEQ multiplex PCR, yet TCRdb's version contains in-frame clones alone and is incomplete. The sample has 200,000 to 300,000 clones; 88% are singletons. The CDR3 is 14 amino acids. Germline lookup yields CDR1 SGDLS and CDR2 YYNGEE. Trimming stripped 3 bases from V and 6 bases from J, with 15 bases between. Sequenced material: peripheral blood. The source of this sequence is a woman aged 30 to 39 with COVID-19, enrolled during active disease. This chain joins TRBV9 and TRBJ1-2; maybe TRBD1 (5 bases). The CDR3 region is CASSARGRGDGYTF. CDR3 DNA sequence: TGTGCCAGCAGCGCGCGGGGCAGAGGGGATGGCTACACCTTC.